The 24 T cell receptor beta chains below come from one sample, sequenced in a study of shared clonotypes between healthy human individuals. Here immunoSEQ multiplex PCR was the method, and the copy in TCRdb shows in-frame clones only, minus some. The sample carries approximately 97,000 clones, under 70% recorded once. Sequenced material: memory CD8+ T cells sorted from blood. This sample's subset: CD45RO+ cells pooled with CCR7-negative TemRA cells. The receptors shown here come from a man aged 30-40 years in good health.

Here the CDR3 reads CASSSGRTSNEQFF. CDR3 DNA sequence: TGTGCCAGTAGTAGCGGCCGAACATCTAATGAGCAGTTCTTC. The chain uses TRBV19 and TRBJ2-1; unclear D gene. Germline CDR1 reads LNHDA; CDR2 reads SQIVND (reference sequence). The CDR3 totals 14 residues. V lost 4 bases and J 7 bases, leaving 14 bases between the germline ends.

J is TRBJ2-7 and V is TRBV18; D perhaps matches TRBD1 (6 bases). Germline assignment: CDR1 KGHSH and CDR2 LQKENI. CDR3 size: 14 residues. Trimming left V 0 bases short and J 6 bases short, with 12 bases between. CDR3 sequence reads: CASSPPVTGSEQYF. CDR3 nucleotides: TGTGCCAGCTCACCACCGGTGACAGGATCCGAGCAGTACTTC. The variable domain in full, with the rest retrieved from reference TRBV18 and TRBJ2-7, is NAGVMQNPRHLVRRRGQEARLRCSPMKGHSHVYWYRQLPEEGLKFMVYLQKENIIDESGMPKERFSAEFPKEGPSILRIQQVVRGDSAAYFCASSPPVTGSEQYFGPGTRLTVT.

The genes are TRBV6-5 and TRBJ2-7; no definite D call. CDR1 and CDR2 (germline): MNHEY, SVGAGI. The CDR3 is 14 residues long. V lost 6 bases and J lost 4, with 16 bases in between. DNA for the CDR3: TGTGCCAGCAGCTACACGCCCAGCGCATACGAGCAGTACTTC. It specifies CASSYTPSAYEQYF.

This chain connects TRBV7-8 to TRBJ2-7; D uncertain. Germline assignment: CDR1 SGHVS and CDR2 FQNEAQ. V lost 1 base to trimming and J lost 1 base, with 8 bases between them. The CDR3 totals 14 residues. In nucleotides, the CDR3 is TGTGCCAGCAGCTTAGAGCACAGTTCCTACGAGCAGTACTTC. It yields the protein CASSLEHSSYEQYF.

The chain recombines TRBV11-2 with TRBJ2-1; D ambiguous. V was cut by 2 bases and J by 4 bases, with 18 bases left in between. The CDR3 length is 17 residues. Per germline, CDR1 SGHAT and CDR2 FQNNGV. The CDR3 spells CASSLSRQWGRYNEQFF. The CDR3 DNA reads TGTGCCAGCAGCTTATCCCGTCAGTGGGGAAGGTACAATGAGCAGTTCTTC.

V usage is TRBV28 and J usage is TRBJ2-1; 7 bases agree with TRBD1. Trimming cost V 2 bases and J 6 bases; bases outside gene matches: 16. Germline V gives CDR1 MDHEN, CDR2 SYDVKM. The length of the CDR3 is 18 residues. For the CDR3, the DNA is TGTGCCAGCAGTTTAGGCCGGGGATTACAGGGGCGACGCAATGAGCAGTTCTTC. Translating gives CASSLGRGLQGRRNEQFF.

The CDR3 nucleotides read TGTGCCTGGAGTGGTGGGACTAGTTCGCACACAGATACGCAGTATTTT. The encoded protein is CAWSGGTSSHTDTQYF. The chain joins TRBV30 to TRBJ2-3; 8 bases are a match to TRBD2. The V gene end was trimmed by 1 base and the J gene end by 2 bases; junction bases not matched to a gene: 8. This CDR3 has 16 residues. Germline V gene data show CDR1 as GTSNPN and CDR2 as SVGIG (reference sequence).

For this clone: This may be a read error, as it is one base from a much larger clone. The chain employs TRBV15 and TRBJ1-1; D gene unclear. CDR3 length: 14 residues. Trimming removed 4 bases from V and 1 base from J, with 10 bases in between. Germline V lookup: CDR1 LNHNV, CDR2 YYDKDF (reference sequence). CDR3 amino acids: CATSKEGSNTEAFF. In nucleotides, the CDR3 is TGTGCCACCAGCAAGGAGGGATCGAACACTGAAGCTTTCTTT.

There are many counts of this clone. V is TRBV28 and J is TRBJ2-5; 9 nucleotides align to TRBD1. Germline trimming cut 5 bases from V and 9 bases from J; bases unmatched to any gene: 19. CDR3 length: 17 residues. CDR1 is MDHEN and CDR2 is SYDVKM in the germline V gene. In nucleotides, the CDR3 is TGTGCCAGCAGTACCCAAGGACAGGGGAGGTTATCCGCGGCCCAGTACTTC. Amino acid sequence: CASSTQGQGRLSAAQYF.

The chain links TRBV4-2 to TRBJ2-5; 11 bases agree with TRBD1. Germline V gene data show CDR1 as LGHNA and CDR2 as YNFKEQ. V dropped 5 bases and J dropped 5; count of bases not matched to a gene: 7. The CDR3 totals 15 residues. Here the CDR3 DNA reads TGTGCCAGCAGCTTGGGGACAGGGGGTGATGAGACCCAGTACTTC. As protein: CASSLGTGGDETQYF.

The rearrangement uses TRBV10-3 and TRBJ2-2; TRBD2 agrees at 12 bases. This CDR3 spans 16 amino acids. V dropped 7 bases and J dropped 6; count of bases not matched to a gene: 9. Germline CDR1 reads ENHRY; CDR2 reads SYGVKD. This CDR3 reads CAINNRLAGVSGELFF. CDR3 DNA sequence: TGTGCCATCAACAATCGACTAGCGGGAGTTTCCGGGGAGCTGTTTTTT.

CDR3 in DNA: TGTGCCATCAGTGTTCGAGGGAGGGGTCTATACAATGAGCAGTTCTTC. This encodes CAISVRGRGLYNEQFF. The gene calls are TRBV10-3 and TRBJ2-1; 7 bases are a match to TRBD2. J lost 4 bases, V lost 4 bases, and 10 bases had no gene match. Per the germline V gene, CDR1 is ENHRY and CDR2 is SYGVKD. CDR3 length equals 16 residues.

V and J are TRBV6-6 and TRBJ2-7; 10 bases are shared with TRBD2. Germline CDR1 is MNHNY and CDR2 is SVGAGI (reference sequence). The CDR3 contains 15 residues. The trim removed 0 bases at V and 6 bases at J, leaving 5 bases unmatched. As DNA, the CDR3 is TGTGCCAGCAGTTACTCCCCTAGCGGGAGTTTCGAGCAGTACTTC. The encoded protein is CASSYSPSGSFEQYF.

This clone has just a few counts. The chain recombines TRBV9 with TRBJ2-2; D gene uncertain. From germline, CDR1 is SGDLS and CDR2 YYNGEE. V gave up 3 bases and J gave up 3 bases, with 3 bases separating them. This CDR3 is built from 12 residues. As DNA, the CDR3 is TGTGCCAGCAGCGGAGACACCGGGGAGCTGTTTTTT. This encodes CASSGDTGELFF.

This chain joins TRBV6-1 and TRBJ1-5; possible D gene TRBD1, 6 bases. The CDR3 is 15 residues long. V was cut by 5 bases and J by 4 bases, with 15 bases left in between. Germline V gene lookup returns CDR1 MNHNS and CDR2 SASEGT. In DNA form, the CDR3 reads TGTGCCAGCAGTAACAGGGATGAGGGAAATCAGCCCCAGCATTTT. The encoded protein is CASSNRDEGNQPQHF.

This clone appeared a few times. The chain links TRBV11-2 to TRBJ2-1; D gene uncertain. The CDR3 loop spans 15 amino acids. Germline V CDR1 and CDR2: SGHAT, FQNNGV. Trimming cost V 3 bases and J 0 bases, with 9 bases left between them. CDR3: CASSLDLSSYNEQFF. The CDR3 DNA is TGTGCCAGCAGCTTGGACCTGAGCTCCTACAATGAGCAGTTCTTC.

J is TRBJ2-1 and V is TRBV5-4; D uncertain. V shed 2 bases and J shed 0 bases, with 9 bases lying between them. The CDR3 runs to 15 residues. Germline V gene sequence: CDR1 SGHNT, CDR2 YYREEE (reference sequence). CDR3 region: CASSFRPSSYNEQFF. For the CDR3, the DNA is TGTGCCAGCAGCTTCAGGCCGAGCTCCTACAATGAGCAGTTCTTC.

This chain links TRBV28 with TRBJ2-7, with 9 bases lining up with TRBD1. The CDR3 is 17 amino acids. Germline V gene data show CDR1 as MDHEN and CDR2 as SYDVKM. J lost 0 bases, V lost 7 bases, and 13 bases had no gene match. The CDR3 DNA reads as TGTGCCAGCACCGCGAGGGACAGGGACCCCTTCTCCTACGAGCAGTACTTC. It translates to CASTARDRDPFSYEQYF.

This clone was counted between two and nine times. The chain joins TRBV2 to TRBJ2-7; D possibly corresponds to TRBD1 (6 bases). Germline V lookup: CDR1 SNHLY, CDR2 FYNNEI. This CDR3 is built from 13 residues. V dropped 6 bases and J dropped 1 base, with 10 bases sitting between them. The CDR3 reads CASSWTESYEQYF. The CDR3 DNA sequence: TGTGCCAGCAGCTGGACAGAGTCCTACGAGCAGTACTTC.

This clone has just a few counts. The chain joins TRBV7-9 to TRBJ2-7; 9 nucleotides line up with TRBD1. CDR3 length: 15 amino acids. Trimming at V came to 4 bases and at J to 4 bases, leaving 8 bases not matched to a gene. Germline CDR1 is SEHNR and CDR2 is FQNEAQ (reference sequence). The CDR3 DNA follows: TGTGCCAGCAGCTCCGGGACAGGGAGCAGGTACGAGCAGTACTTC. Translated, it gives CASSSGTGSRYEQYF.

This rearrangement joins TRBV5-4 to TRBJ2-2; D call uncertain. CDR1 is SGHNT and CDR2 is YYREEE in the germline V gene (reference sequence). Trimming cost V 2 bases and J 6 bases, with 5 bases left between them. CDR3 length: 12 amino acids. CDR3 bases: TGTGCCAGCAGCTTTGAGGCCGGGGAGCTGTTTTTT. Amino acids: CASSFEAGELFF.

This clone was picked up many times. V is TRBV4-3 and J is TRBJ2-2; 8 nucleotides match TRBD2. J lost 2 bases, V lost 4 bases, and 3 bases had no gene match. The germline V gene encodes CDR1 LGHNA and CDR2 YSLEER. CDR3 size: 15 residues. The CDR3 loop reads CASSLGLDNTGELFF. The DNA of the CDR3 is TGCGCCAGCAGCCTGGGACTAGATAACACCGGGGAGCTGTTTTTT.

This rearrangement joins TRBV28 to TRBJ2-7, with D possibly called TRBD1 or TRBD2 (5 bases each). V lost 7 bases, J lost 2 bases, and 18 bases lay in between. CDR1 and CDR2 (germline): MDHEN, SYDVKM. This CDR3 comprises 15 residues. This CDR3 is CASTGGSAFPYEQYF. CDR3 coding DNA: TGTGCCAGCACTGGGGGTTCCGCATTCCCCTACGAGCAGTACTTC.

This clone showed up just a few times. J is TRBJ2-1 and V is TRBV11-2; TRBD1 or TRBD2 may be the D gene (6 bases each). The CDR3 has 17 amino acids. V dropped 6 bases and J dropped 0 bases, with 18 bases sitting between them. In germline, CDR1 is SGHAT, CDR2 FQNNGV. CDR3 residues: CASRRAWGANSYNEQFF. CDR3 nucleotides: TGTGCCAGCAGGAGGGCGTGGGGGGCAAACTCCTACAATGAGCAGTTCTTC.